This T cell receptor beta chain was recorded in a study of blood T cells in healthy people across ages. This clonotype was found a few times. PCR was performed a second time for roughly 7 to 12 cycles using a sample-barcoded 5' primer and a J-beta primer mix. TCRdb reanalysed the 5' RACE reads using MiXCR and keeps one entry per CDR3 protein. The sample shows approximately 880,000 distinct CDR3 sequences, roughly 50% of them seen only once. The donors, healthy Caucasians from Russia, were aged roughly 6 to 90. Each donor's blood draw was around 9.1 milliliters of peripheral blood. V gave up 4 bases and J gave up 3 bases, with 9 bases separating them. Germline V gene data show CDR1 as DFQATT and CDR2 as SNEGSKA (reference sequence). This CDR3 has 12 amino acids.

The receptor comes from a man aged 25-45 years in good health. The rearrangement uses TRBV20-1 and TRBJ2-5, with unresolved D. Sequencing was done on a sample of blood. CDR3 sequence (DNA): TGCAGTGCTAAGGCCGTCAAAGAGACCCAGTACTTC. It yields the protein CSAKAVKETQYF.